Listed below are T cell receptor beta chains from one sample, sequenced in a study of blood T cell repertoires in COVID-19. TCRdb's table, derived via immunoSEQ multiplex PCR, lists solely in-frame clones and lacks some. The table lists approximately 300,000 clones, 70% to 90% of them singletons. Sequenced sample: PBMCs or T cells enriched from blood (not recorded which). These receptors originate from a man aged 25-45 years who had recovered from COVID-19. CDR3s include the opening cysteine and the closing phenylalanine or tryptophan. A D gene is named only where the DNA matches it firmly. Size values are once, few and many counts, or a class for expanded clones, and some rows have none.

D	size	V	J	DNA	CDR3
.	few	TRBV25-1	TRBJ1-4	TGTGCCAGCAGTGCCCTCCTGGGGGCGGTTGAAAAACTGTTTTTT	CASSALLGAVEKLFF
TRBD1	.	TRBV7-9	TRBJ2-5	TGTGCCAGCAGCTTCACGCAGACAGGGCAGACCCAGTACTTC	CASSFTQTGQTQYF
.	.	TRBV5-1	TRBJ2-1	TGCGCCAGCAGCTTGTATCTTCGGATGACACACTCCTACAATGAGCAGTTCTTC	CASSLYLRMTHSYNEQFF
.	.	TRBV12-5	TRBJ2-3	TGTGCTAGTGGTGACACCCTGAGCACAGATACGCAGTATTTT	CASGDTLSTDTQYF
TRBD1	.	TRBV24-1	TRBJ2-4	TGTGCCACCAGTGATGGACAGGGGGCGACGAACATTCAGTACTTC	CATSDGQGATNIQYF
.	.	TRBV7-6	TRBJ1-5	TGTGCCAGCAGCCCAGTCGGGAAGGCTTCCTATAGCAATCAGCCCCAGCATTTT	CASSPVGKASYSNQPQHF
.	.	TRBV12-3/TRBV12-4	TRBJ1-1	TGTGCCAGCACCCTTAATACTGAAGCTTTCTTT	CASTLNTEAFF
TRBD1	few	TRBV4-2	TRBJ2-2	TGTGCCAGCAGCCAAGAAGGGACAGGGGATAACACCGGGGAGCTGTTTTTT	CASSQEGTGDNTGELFF
TRBD1	.	TRBV4-1	TRBJ2-2	TGCGCCAGCAGCCAGGGACAGGGCCCCAACACCGGGGAGCTGTTTTTT	CASSQGQGPNTGELFF
.	.	TRBV7-6	TRBJ2-7	TGTGCCAGCAGCTTAGTCCCCAGGGAAGTAGGCTACGAGCAGTACTTC	CASSLVPREVGYEQYF
.	.	TRBV28	TRBJ1-6	TGTGCCAGCAGTTTCCCCAGGGTCTATTCACCCCTCCACTTT	CASSFPRVYSPLHF
TRBD1	.	TRBV6-5	TRBJ1-1	TGTGCCAGCCGGAGACAGGGGACGAACACTGAAGCTTTCTTT	CASRRQGTNTEAFF
.	.	TRBV24-1	TRBJ2-2	TGTGCCACCGGGGGGGGGACGGGGACACCGAACACCGGGGAGCTGTTTTTT	CATGGGTGTPNTGELFF
TRBD2	.	TRBV4-1	TRBJ2-1	TGCGCCAGCAGCCGAGGGCCCAGCGGGGGGGCCCCTGAGCAGTTCTTC	CASSRGPSGGAPEQFF
.	.	TRBV29-1	TRBJ1-5	TGCAGCGTTGAAGAACAAAGCAATCAGCCCCAGCATTTT	CSVEEQSNQPQHF
TRBD2	once	TRBV4-1	TRBJ2-7	TGCGCCAGCAGCCAAGGGCTAGCGGGGGCCTCCTACGAGCAGTACTTC	CASSQGLAGASYEQYF
.	.	TRBV11-3	TRBJ2-3	TGTGCCAGCAGCTTAACACTAGGTCAGGGGTACACAGATACGCAGTATTTT	CASSLTLGQGYTDTQYF
.	.	TRBV24-1	TRBJ2-5	TGTGCCACCAGTGACGAACAGGGTATCAATCAAGAGACCCAGTACTTC	CATSDEQGINQETQYF
TRBD2	.	TRBV27	TRBJ2-1	TGTGCCAGCAGTTTATCTAGCGGGAGTGAGCAGTTCTTC	CASSLSSGSEQFF
.	.	TRBV27	TRBJ2-5	TGTGCCAGCAGTACATACCGGGGACAAGAGACCCAGTACTTC	CASSTYRGQETQYF
TRBD2	.	TRBV4-2	TRBJ2-4	TGTGCCAGCAGCCAAGATCTTGCGGGGGTAGCCAAAAACATTCAGTACTTC	CASSQDLAGVAKNIQYF
.	.	TRBV28	TRBJ2-7	TGTGCCAGCAGCCCCTCAGGGTTCCGACTCTACGAGCAGTACTTC	CASSPSGFRLYEQYF
.	.	TRBV5-1	TRBJ1-2	TGCGCCAGCAGCTTGGAATCCGGGGGAAGCGGCTACACCTTC	CASSLESGGSGYTF
TRBD2	.	TRBV6-5	TRBJ2-5	TGTGCCAGCAACGAACTAGCGGGGGTACTCAAGGCGCAGTACTTC	CASNELAGVLKAQYF
.	many	TRBV2	TRBJ2-7	TGTGCCAGCTGTTTTGGGGGGTACGAGCAGTACTTC	CASCFGGYEQYF
TRBD2	.	TRBV19	TRBJ2-2	TGTGCCAGTAGGACTAGCGTTACCTCCGGGGAGCTGTTTTTT	CASRTSVTSGELFF
.	.	TRBV28	TRBJ1-1	TGTGCCAGCAGTTTTCCCGGGATCAGAGCTTTCTTT	CASSFPGIRAFF
TRBD1	.	TRBV18	TRBJ1-4	TGTGCCAGCTCACCGACAGGGGAGGGCGAAAAACTGTTTTTT	CASSPTGEGEKLFF
TRBD2	.	TRBV29-1	TRBJ2-2	TGCAGCGTTGGGCCTAGCGGGGGGCACACCGGGGAGCTGTTTTTT	CSVGPSGGHTGELFF
.	.	TRBV3-1/TRBV3-2	TRBJ1-2	TGTGCCAGCAGTCTAAACCCAGGAAGGGGCTACACCTTC	CASSLNPGRGYTF
TRBD2	.	TRBV6-5	TRBJ2-5	TGTGCCACCCAGCGGGAGCGCTTCACGGAGACCCAGTACTTC	CATQRERFTETQYF
.	.	TRBV3-1/TRBV3-2	TRBJ2-1	TGTGCCAGCAGCCAAGAAACCCCCGGGGGTCGGAATGAGCAGTTCTTC	CASSQETPGGRNEQFF
TRBD2	.	TRBV3-1/TRBV3-2	TRBJ2-3	TGTGCCAGCAGCCGTACGGGGGGGCCGGGGGGAGATACGCAGTATTTT	CASSRTGGPGGDTQYF
TRBD2	.	TRBV19	TRBJ2-2	TGTGCCAGTAGTATCAATGGACTAGTAGTCACCGGGGAGCTGTTTTTT	CASSINGLVVTGELFF
TRBD1	.	TRBV2	TRBJ2-7	TGTGCCAGCAGTGAAGCGCTTCGACAGGGGGACCACGAGCAGTACTTC	CASSEALRQGDHEQYF
.	.	TRBV19	TRBJ1-1	TGTGCCAGTAGTACGTCCCTGAACACTGAAGCTTTCTTT	CASSTSLNTEAFF
.	.	TRBV7-8	TRBJ2-7	TGTGCCAGCAGCTTAGGCCGCGGATCCTACGAGCAGTACTTC	CASSLGRGSYEQYF
.	.	TRBV19	TRBJ1-2	TGTGCCAGTAGTTCCTACTATGGCTACACCTTC	CASSSYYGYTF
TRBD1	.	TRBV19	TRBJ1-1	TGTGCCAGTAGGACTGACAGGGGGTGGAACACTGAAGCTTTCTTT	CASRTDRGWNTEAFF
TRBD1	.	TRBV19	TRBJ1-2	TGTGCCAGTAGTCCGACGGGACAGCTCTATGGCTACACCTTC	CASSPTGQLYGYTF
.	once	TRBV5-1	TRBJ1-1	TGCGCCAGCAGCTTGGAAATAAGGGGTCGGACTGAAGCTTTCTTT	CASSLEIRGRTEAFF
TRBD1	.	TRBV2	TRBJ1-2	TGTGCCAGCGTGCCGGGACAGGGGAACTATGGCTACACCTTC	CASVPGQGNYGYTF
.	.	TRBV7-9	TRBJ2-5	TGTGCCAGCAGCTTCCCTGAATCTGAGCCCCAAGAGACCCAGTACTTC	CASSFPESEPQETQYF
TRBD1	few	TRBV4-1	TRBJ2-7	TGCGCCAGCAGCCAAGAAGGATTGTTGGGACAGGGGTACGAGCAGTACTTC	CASSQEGLLGQGYEQYF
.	few	TRBV5-5	TRBJ2-5	TGTGCCAGCAGCTTGGGTAGCCAAGAGACCCAGTACTTC	CASSLGSQETQYF
.	.	TRBV7-2	TRBJ1-2	TGTGCCAGCAGCTTAGCGCTTAGAGGAGGTCCATATGGCTACACCTTC	CASSLALRGGPYGYTF
.	few	TRBV19	TRBJ1-2	TGTGCCAGTAGTCCCCTTATGGGAGACCATGGCTACACCTTC	CASSPLMGDHGYTF
.	.	TRBV9	TRBJ1-1	TGTGCCAGCGCGGGGGGTATGAACACTGAAGCTTTCTTT	CASAGGMNTEAFF
.	.	TRBV2	TRBJ1-2	TGTGCCAGCAGCCAGAGCGGGGCCCGCACTTATGGCTACACCTTC	CASSQSGARTYGYTF
TRBD2	.	TRBV6-2/TRBV6-3	TRBJ2-1	TGTGCCAGCAGTCCAAGCGGGAGTCGATACAATGAGCAGTTCTTC	CASSPSGSRYNEQFF
.	.	TRBV7-8	TRBJ1-3	TGTGCCAGCAGCTTAGGGGCGGGAGGAAACACCATATATTTT	CASSLGAGGNTIYF
TRBD2	.	TRBV2	TRBJ2-3	TGTGCCAGCGGGTCCCTAGCGGGGAACACAGATACGCAGTATTTT	CASGSLAGNTDTQYF
.	few	TRBV19	TRBJ1-5	TGTGCCAGTAGTATTGGACAGCCCAATCAGCCCCAGCATTTT	CASSIGQPNQPQHF
TRBD2	.	TRBV19	TRBJ2-3	TGTGCCAGTAGTACTGGACTAGCAGCTAGCACAGATACGCAGTATTTT	CASSTGLAASTDTQYF
.	once	TRBV4-1	TRBJ2-7	TGCGCCAGCAGCCAAGACGGAGCTTCGACCTACGAGCAGTACTTC	CASSQDGASTYEQYF
TRBD2	.	TRBV18	TRBJ2-3	TGTGCCAGCTCACCACGTCAAACTAGCGGGGGTACAGATACGCAGTATTTT	CASSPRQTSGGTDTQYF
TRBD2	.	TRBV7-9	TRBJ2-2	TGTGCCAGCAGCTTATGGGGGACTAGCGGTTCGGCCGGGGAGCTGTTTTTT	CASSLWGTSGSAGELFF
TRBD1	few	TRBV19	TRBJ1-3	TGTGCCAGTAGACCCCTTACAGGGGTATCTGGAAACACCATATATTTT	CASRPLTGVSGNTIYF
.	.	TRBV2	TRBJ1-3	TGTGCCAGCGGGGGGGGTGCTGGAAACACCATATATTTT	CASGGGAGNTIYF